Included here is one TCR beta chain sequence, with context. Antigen specificity is unknown. These data are taken from a study of Tregs in tolerant kidney transplant recipients. Turning to the study itself: Related graft donors supplied nonmyeloablative bone marrow transplants, and mixed chimerism was transient.

The method was immunoSEQ multiplex PCR; TCRdb's version includes in-frame clones alone and lacks a portion of them. The sample lists over 60,000 clones; around 98% were seen once. General study points: This study did not directly address biological reproducibility. Tregs expanded with activated donor B cells seemed most donor-specific.

There are 15 residues in the CDR3. The V gene end was trimmed by 3 bases and the J gene end by 2 bases; junction bases not matched to a gene: 3. The germline CDR1 and CDR2 sequences are KGHSH and LQKENI. V gene TRBV18 combines with J gene TRBJ2-2; TRBD1 matches at 7 bases. This receptor was taken from a human donor who received a combined kidney and bone marrow transplant. This specimen was CD4+ T cells from blood, taken before the transplant. CDR3 protein: CASSPDRVNTGELFF. DNA of the CDR3: TGTGCCAGCTCACCCGACAGGGTCAACACCGGGGAGCTGTTTTTT.